This T cell receptor beta chain was sequenced in a study of OX40 agonist ivuxolimab in advanced cancers. Study information: The drug used for patients, ivuxolimab, was an agonistic anti-OX40 (CD134) antibody.

Study conclusions and caveats: Both blood CD4+ and CD8+ T cells showed clonal growth by week 6 at 0.1 to 3.0 mg/kg.

This table comes from immunoSEQ multiplex PCR, and its TCRdb copy is limited to in-frame clones, with some not included. The table lists tens of thousands of clones, about 80% of them singletons. Comment on this clone: What it recognizes is unknown.

Trimming shortened V by 4 bases and J by 3 bases, and 13 bases separated the two germline ends. The CDR3 spans 14 residues. Per germline, CDR1 SNHLY and CDR2 FYNNEI. This clonotype was obtained from an adult with an advanced solid tumor such as melanoma, head and neck, liver or kidney cancer. This specimen consisted of CD4+ or CD8+ T cells sorted from blood, obtained in a trial of the OX40 agonist ivuxolimab. The gene calls are TRBV2 and TRBJ2-7, with a tentative D call TRBD2 (6 bases). The CDR3 region is CASSGWGDGYEQYF. CDR3 nucleotide sequence: TGTGCCAGCAGTGGGTGGGGGGACGGCTACGAGCAGTACTTC.